This T cell receptor beta chain is from a study of blood T cell repertoires in COVID-19. Method: immunoSEQ multiplex PCR; TCRdb's copy keeps in-frame clones and lacks some. The sample shows about 190,000 clones, more than 70% of them seen only once. This CDR3 is 18 amino acids long. The V end lost 4 bases, the J end lost 0 bases, and 20 bases lay between the germline ends. Germline lookup yields CDR1 MGHRA and CDR2 YSYEKL. The sequence was obtained from a man aged 50-60 years with active or convalescent COVID-19. The genes are TRBV4-1 and TRBJ2-3; D call uncertain. The sample was peripheral blood. CDR3 bases: TGCGCCAGCAGCCTCGACGAGGTCCGCCTCGTTAGCACAGATACGCAGTATTTT. Translating it yields CASSLDEVRLVSTDTQYF.